The present TCR beta chain was sequenced within a study of T and B cells in COVID-19 patients. The CDR3 loop spans 10 amino acids. The germline V gene encodes CDR1 GTSNPN and CDR2 SVGIG (reference sequence). V was pared by 8 bases and J by 4 bases, with 8 bases between. TRB rearrangements were amplified by multiplex PCR with BIOMED2 TRB-A/B primers. A single record per CDR3 protein comes from TCRdb applying MiXCR to the multiplex PCR reads. The sample has 20,000 to 25,000 distinct CDR3 sequences, 25% to 30% seen once. This clonotype showed up just a few times. TRB was amplified from about 260-540 ng of blood genomic DNA.

The rearrangement uses TRBV30 and TRBJ2-5; D is undetermined. The TCR originated in a human donor who had recovered from COVID-19. Sequencing input: blood. CDR3 coding DNA: TGTGCCCAAGGTCGAGAGACCCAGTACTTC. Translating it yields CAQGRETQYF. Full variable domain (rest looked up from reference TRBV30 and TRBJ2-5): SQTIHQWPATLVQPVGSPLSLECTVEGTSNPNLYWYRQAAGRGLQLLFYSVGIGQISSEVPQNLSASRPQDRQFILSSKKLLLSDSGFYLCAQGRETQYFGPGTRLLVL.